This TCR beta chain was profiled in a study of human T cells and chemical hapten exposure. Whole-study findings and limits: Sensitizing to DPC left TCRs with a frequency above 1 in 1000 unaltered.

Deletions cut 7 bases from V and 8 bases from J, with 17 bases between. The CDR3 has 13 amino acids. Germline V gene sequence: CDR1 LNHDA, CDR2 SQIVND (reference sequence). This clonotype was found many times. No antigen is known for it. Time point in this sample: pre-sensitization, week 0. Treatment in this sample: therapeutic diphenylcyclopropenone sensitization with weekly scalp DPC. Investigators collected blood before applying each patch test. Individual cDNA molecules received unique molecular identifiers in the library. TCRdb called the RACE reads again in MiXCR, with one record for every CDR3 protein. The sample lists about 68,000 distinct CDR3 sequences; 11% were seen once.

The chain links TRBV19 to TRBJ1-2; D gene uncertain. This TCR derives from a woman between 45 and 60 years old with alopecia areata. Some clones in this sample may be carry-over from other donors' samples. The sequences come from whole blood, collected in connection with sensitization to the hapten diphenylcyclopropenone (DPC). The DNA for the CDR3 is TGTGCCAGTACCATGGATGGCGTTGCGGGCTACACCTTC. Encoded protein: CASTMDGVAGYTF. The entire variable domain, with the rest obtained from reference TRBV19 and TRBJ1-2, is as follows: DGGITQSPKYLFRKEGQNVTLSCEQNLNHDAMYWYRQDPGQGLRLIYYSQIVNDFQKGDIAEGYSVSREKKESFPLTVTSAQKNPTAFYLCASTMDGVAGYTFGSGTRLTVV.